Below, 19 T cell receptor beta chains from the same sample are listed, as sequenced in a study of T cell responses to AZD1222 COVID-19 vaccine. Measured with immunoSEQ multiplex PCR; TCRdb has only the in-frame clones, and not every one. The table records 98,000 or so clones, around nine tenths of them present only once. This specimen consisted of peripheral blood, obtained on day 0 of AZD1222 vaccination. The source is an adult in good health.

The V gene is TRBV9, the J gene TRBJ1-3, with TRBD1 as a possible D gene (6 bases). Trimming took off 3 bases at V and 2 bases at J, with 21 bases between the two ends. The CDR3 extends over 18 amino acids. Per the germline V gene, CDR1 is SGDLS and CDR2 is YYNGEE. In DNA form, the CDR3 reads TGTGCCAGCAGCGCAACCCGCTCACAGGGAGCAGCTGGAAACACCATATATTTT. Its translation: CASSATRSQGAAGNTIYF.

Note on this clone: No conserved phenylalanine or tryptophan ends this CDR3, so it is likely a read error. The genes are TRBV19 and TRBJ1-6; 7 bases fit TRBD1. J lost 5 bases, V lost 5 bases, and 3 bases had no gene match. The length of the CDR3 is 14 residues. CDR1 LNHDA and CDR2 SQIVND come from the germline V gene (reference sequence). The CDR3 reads CASSLGTDNSPLHL. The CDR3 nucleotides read TGTGCCAGTAGTCTCGGGACAGATAATTCACCCCTCCACCTT.

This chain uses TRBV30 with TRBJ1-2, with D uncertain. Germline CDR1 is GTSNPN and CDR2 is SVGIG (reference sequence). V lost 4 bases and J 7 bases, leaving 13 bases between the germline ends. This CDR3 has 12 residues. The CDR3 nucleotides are TGTGCCTGGATAGAACCAAGTAGTGGCTACACCTTC. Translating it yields CAWIEPSSGYTF.

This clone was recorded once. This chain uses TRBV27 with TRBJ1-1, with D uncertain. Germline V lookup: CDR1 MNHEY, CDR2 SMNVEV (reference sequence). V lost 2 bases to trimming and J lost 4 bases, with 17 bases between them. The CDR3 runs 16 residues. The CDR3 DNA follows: TGTGCCAGCAGTTTAGTAGCAGGATCGGTGGGCACTGAAGCTTTCTTT. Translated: CASSLVAGSVGTEAFF.

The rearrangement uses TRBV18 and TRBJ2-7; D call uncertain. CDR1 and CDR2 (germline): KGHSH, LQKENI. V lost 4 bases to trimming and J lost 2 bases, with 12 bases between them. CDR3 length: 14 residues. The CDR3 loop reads CASSRTDRAYEQYF. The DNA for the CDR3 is TGTGCCAGCTCACGGACGGACCGAGCCTACGAGCAGTACTTC. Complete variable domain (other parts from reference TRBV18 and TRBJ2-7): NAGVMQNPRHLVRRRGQEARLRCSPMKGHSHVYWYRQLPEEGLKFMVYLQKENIIDESGMPKERFSAEFPKEGPSILRIQQVVRGDSAAYFCASSRTDRAYEQYFGPGTRLTVT.

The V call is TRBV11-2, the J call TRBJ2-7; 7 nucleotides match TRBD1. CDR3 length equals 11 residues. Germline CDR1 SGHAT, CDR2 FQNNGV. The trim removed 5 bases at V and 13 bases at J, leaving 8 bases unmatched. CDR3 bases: TGTGCCAGCAGCCTCCGGGACAGCATTTACTTC. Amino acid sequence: CASSLRDSIYF.

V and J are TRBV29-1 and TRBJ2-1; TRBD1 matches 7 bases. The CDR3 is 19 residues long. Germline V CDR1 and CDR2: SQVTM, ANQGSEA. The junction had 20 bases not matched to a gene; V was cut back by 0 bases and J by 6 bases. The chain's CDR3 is CSVEDPNRGRNLLSNEQFF. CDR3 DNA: TGCAGCGTTGAAGACCCCAACAGGGGACGCAATCTACTGTCCAATGAGCAGTTCTTC.

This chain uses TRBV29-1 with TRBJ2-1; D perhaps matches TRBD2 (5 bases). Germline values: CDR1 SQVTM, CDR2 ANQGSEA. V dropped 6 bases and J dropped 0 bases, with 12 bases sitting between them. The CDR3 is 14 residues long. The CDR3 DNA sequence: TGCAGCGTACGGCCGGGAAGCTCCTACAATGAGCAGTTCTTC. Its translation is CSVRPGSSYNEQFF.

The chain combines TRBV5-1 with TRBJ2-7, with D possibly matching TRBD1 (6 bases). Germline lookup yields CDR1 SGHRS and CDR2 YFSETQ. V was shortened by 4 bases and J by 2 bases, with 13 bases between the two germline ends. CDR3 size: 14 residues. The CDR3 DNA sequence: TGCGCCAGCAGCCAGACGACAGGTCCCTACGAGCAGTACTTC. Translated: CASSQTTGPYEQYF.

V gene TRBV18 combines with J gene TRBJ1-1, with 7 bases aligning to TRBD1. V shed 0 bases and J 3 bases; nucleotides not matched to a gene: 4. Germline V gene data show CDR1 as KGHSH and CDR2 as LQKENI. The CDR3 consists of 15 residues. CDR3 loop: CASSPPGTEYTEAFF. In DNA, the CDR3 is TGTGCCAGCTCACCACCCGGGACAGAGTACACTGAAGCTTTCTTT. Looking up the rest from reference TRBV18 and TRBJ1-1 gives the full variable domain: NAGVMQNPRHLVRRRGQEARLRCSPMKGHSHVYWYRQLPEEGLKFMVYLQKENIIDESGMPKERFSAEFPKEGPSILRIQQVVRGDSAAYFCASSPPGTEYTEAFFGQGTRLTVV.

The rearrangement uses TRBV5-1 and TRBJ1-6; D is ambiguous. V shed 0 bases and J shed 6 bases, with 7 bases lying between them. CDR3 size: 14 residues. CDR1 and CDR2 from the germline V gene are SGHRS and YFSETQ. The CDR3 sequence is CASSLDRINSPLHF. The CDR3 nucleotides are TGCGCCAGCAGCTTGGATCGGATTAATTCACCCCTCCACTTT.

The CDR3 spells CASSLGQGATGELFF. For the CDR3, the DNA is TGCGCCAGCAGCTTGGGACAGGGGGCCACCGGGGAGCTGTTTTTT. The chain links TRBV5-1 to TRBJ2-2, with TRBD1 identical over 10 bases. Trimming at V came to 0 bases and at J to 4 bases, leaving 0 bases not matched to a gene. The CDR3 length is 15 residues. The germline V gene encodes CDR1 SGHRS and CDR2 YFSETQ.

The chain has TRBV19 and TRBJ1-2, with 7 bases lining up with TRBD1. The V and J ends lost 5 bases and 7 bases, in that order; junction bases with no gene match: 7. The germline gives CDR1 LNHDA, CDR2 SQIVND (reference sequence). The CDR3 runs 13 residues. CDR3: CASSLDRYGGYTF. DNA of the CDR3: TGTGCCAGTAGTTTGGACAGGTATGGTGGCTACACCTTC.

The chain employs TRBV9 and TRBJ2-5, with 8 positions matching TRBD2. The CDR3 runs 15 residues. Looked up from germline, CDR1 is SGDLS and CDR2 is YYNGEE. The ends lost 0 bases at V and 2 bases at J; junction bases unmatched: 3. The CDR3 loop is CASSVDGGGQETQYF. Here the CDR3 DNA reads TGTGCCAGCAGCGTAGATGGCGGGGGGCAAGAGACCCAGTACTTC.

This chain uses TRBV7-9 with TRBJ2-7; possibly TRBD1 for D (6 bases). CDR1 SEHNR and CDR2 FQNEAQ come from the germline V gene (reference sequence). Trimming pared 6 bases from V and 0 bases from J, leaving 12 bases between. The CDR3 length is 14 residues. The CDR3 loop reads CASSPGHGSYEQYF. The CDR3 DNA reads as TGTGCCAGCAGTCCGGGACATGGCTCCTACGAGCAGTACTTC.

The CDR3 sequence is CASSLEDNIGYTF. In nucleotides, the CDR3 is TGCGCCAGCAGCTTGGAGGACAATATCGGCTACACCTTC. The chain links TRBV5-1 to TRBJ1-2; TRBD1 is a possible D gene (5 bases). Germline lookup yields CDR1 SGHRS and CDR2 YFSETQ. The germline V and J ends were trimmed by 0 bases and 8 bases, with 11 bases remaining between them. The CDR3 runs 13 residues.

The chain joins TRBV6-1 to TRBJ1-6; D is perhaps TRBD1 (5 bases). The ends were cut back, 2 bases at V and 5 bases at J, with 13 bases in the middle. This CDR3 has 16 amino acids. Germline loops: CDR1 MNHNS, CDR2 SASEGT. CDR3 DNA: TGTGCCAGCAGTGAATTTGACGCAGGGAATAATTCACCCCTCCACTTT. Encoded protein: CASSEFDAGNNSPLHF.

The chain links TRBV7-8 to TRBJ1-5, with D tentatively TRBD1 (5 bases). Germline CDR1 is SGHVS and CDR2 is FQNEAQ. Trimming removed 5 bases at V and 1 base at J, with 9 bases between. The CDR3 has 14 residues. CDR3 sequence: CASSPRQSNQPQHF. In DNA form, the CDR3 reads TGTGCCAGCAGCCCTCGACAGAGCAATCAGCCCCAGCATTTT.

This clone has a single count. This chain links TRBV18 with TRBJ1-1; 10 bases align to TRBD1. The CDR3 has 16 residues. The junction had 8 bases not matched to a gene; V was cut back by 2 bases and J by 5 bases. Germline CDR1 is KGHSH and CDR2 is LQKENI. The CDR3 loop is CASSPFADRGGTEAFF. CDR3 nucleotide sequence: TGTGCCAGCTCACCATTTGCGGACAGGGGGGGAACTGAAGCTTTCTTT. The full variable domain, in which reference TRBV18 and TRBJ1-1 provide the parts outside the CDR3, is NAGVMQNPRHLVRRRGQEARLRCSPMKGHSHVYWYRQLPEEGLKFMVYLQKENIIDESGMPKERFSAEFPKEGPSILRIQQVVRGDSAAYFCASSPFADRGGTEAFFGQGTRLTVV.